These 13 T cell receptor beta chains were sequenced from one sample in a study of T cells in Graves' hyperthyroidism and ophthalmopathy. Amplification yielded TCR beta CDR3 regions, with RNA transcripts as the source. HTBI primers were used for first-round RT-PCR of the TCR CDR3. MiXCR, applied by TCRdb to the multiplex PCR reads, yields one record per CDR3 protein. The sample carries 640,000 or so distinct CDR3 sequences, 14% recorded once. Sequencing was carried out using blood. These receptor sequences come from a woman between 18 and 29 years old with Graves' ophthalmopathy.

This clonotype was observed at least ten times. The chain joins TRBV2 to TRBJ2-1, with TRBD2 matching over 14 bases. The ends lost 3 bases at V and 1 base at J; junction bases unmatched: 8. The CDR3 totals 19 residues. The germline gives CDR1 SNHLY, CDR2 FYNNEI. The CDR3 is CASSDGTSGSAGSYNEQFF. As DNA, the CDR3 is TGTGCCAGCAGTGACGGGACTAGCGGGAGCGCGGGGTCCTACAATGAGCAGTTCTTC.

The chain uses TRBV6-1 and TRBJ2-7; D assignment may be TRBD1 or TRBD2 (5 bases each). Between the trimmed V and J ends, which lost 5 bases and 2 bases, there was a span of 10 bases. The CDR3 loop spans 13 amino acids. Germline loops: CDR1 MNHNS, CDR2 SASEGT. CDR3: CASSRDGAYEQYF. The CDR3 nucleotides are TGTGCCAGCAGTCGGGACGGTGCCTACGAGCAGTACTTC.

This clonotype was observed many times. V is TRBV28 and J is TRBJ1-4; maybe TRBD1 (5 bases). The CDR3 is 14 residues long. V shed 6 bases and J shed 8 bases, with 16 bases lying between them. The germline gives CDR1 MDHEN, CDR2 SYDVKM. The CDR3 coding sequence is TGTGCCAGCAGCCCACAGGCGACGGGCGAAAAACTGTTTTTT. As protein: CASSPQATGEKLFF.

The CDR3 bases are TGCAGTGCTAGAGATACGTTGGGGGACAGGGCTAAAAGGGGATCTAGCACAGATACGCAGTATTTT. This translates into CSARDTLGDRAKRGSSTDTQYF. This chain connects TRBV20-1 to TRBJ2-3, with 9 bases identical to TRBD1. Germline assignment: CDR1 DFQATT and CDR2 SNEGSKA (reference sequence). Losses at the gene ends were 0 bases for V and 0 bases for J; bases not matched to a gene: 22. The CDR3 extends over 22 amino acids.

V gene TRBV15 combines with J gene TRBJ1-4; D unclear. In germline, CDR1 is LNHNV, CDR2 YYDKDF (reference sequence). Trimming stripped 8 bases from V and 0 bases from J, with 13 bases between. The CDR3 loop spans 15 amino acids. DNA of the CDR3: TGTGCCACCGGGAAGCGTACGGCAACTAATGAAAAACTGTTTTTT. Its translation: CATGKRTATNEKLFF.

The sample holds many counts of this clonotype. The chain has TRBV27 and TRBJ1-5; D may be TRBD1 (6 bases). Germline CDR1 and CDR2: MNHEY and SMNVEV (reference sequence). The V end lost 6 bases, the J end lost 4 bases, and 13 bases lay between the germline ends. The CDR3 consists of 14 residues. The CDR3 region is CASSQLQGNQPQHF. The CDR3 DNA reads TGTGCCAGCAGCCAACTCCAGGGGAATCAGCCCCAGCATTTT.

This clonotype has at least ten counts. The chain recombines TRBV12-3 or TRBV12-4 with TRBJ2-7; D unresolved. The CDR3 sequence is 13 residues long. V was shortened by 6 bases and J by 5 bases, with 14 bases between the two germline ends. In DNA, the CDR3 is TGTGCCAGCAGCTCGGACCCGCTAAACGAGCAGTACTTC. Amino acid sequence: CASSSDPLNEQYF.

There are many counts of this clonotype. This rearrangement joins TRBV4-2 to TRBJ1-2, with D possibly TRBD1 on 6 matching bases. The V and J ends lost 6 bases and 7 bases respectively, with 15 bases between them. Germline lookup yields CDR1 LGHNA and CDR2 YNFKEQ. This CDR3 is 13 amino acids long. CDR3 bases: TGTGCCAGCAGTCCTACAGGGAATCGTGGCTACACCTTC. Translated, it gives CASSPTGNRGYTF.

Only a few counts were recorded for this clonotype. The genes are TRBV12-3 or TRBV12-4 and TRBJ2-1, with D uncertain. CDR3 length: 13 amino acids. V lost 9 bases to trimming and J lost 9 bases, with 18 bases between them. This chain's CDR3 is CASGRAPNGEQFF. The CDR3 DNA follows: TGTGCCAGTGGCCGGGCCCCCAACGGTGAGCAGTTCTTC.

This chain joins TRBV12-3 or TRBV12-4 and TRBJ2-2, with a possible D match to TRBD2 (5 bases). This CDR3 has 11 amino acids. Between the trimmed V and J ends, which lost 6 bases and 10 bases, there was a span of 9 bases. This CDR3 is CASSGLEELFF. In DNA form, the CDR3 reads TGTGCCAGCAGCGGACTTGAGGAGCTGTTTTTT.

In this sample, this clonotype turned up many times. This sequence joins TRBV28 and TRBJ1-2, with TRBD1 matching over 8 bases. The trim removed 10 bases at V and 6 bases at J, leaving 10 bases unmatched. Germline loops: CDR1 MDHEN, CDR2 SYDVKM. The CDR3 runs to 13 residues. In DNA, the CDR3 is TGTGCCACCGTGCGACAGGGGATAGATGGCTACACCTTC. It translates to CATVRQGIDGYTF.

This clonotype has just a few counts. The V and J genes are TRBV20-1 and TRBJ2-4, with 7 bases fitting TRBD2. The germline gives CDR1 DFQATT, CDR2 SNEGSKA (reference sequence). CDR3 length: 16 amino acids. V lost 2 bases to trimming and J lost 3 bases; unmatched junction nucleotides: 10. CDR3 sequence: CSARIAGAGIKNIQYF. The CDR3 nucleotides are TGCAGTGCTAGAATAGCGGGCGCGGGAATCAAAAACATTCAGTACTTC.

V usage is TRBV10-3 and J usage is TRBJ2-3, with 12 bases matching TRBD2. This CDR3 has 15 residues. CDR1 is ENHRY and CDR2 is SYGVKD in the germline V gene. J gave up 5 bases and V 6 bases, and 6 bases lay outside the gene matches. The CDR3 is CAISRLAGAVDTQYF. The CDR3 bases are TGTGCCATCAGCCGACTAGCGGGAGCTGTAGATACGCAGTATTTT.